The 17 T cell receptor beta chains reported below all come from one sample, sequenced in a study of blood T cells in healthy people across ages. Using a J-beta primer mix together with a sample-barcoded 5' primer, a second PCR was run for roughly 7 to 11 cycles. From the 5' RACE reads, TCRdb called clonotypes with MiXCR, one entry per CDR3 protein. Here the sample spans under 750,000 distinct CDR3 sequences, under 55% being singletons. Sequencing input: blood. Receptor source: an elderly man in good health.

The chain is built from TRBV29-1 and TRBJ2-5; 11 positions match TRBD2. The CDR3 has 15 amino acids. Looked up from germline, CDR1 is SQVTM and CDR2 is ANQGSEA. The trim removed 7 bases at V and 1 base at J, leaving 8 bases unmatched. The CDR3 bases are TGCAGCGCGACACCTCTAGCGGGGGGCCAAGAGACCCAGTACTTC. This sequence encodes CSATPLAGGQETQYF.

This sequence joins TRBV28 and TRBJ2-7, with a tentative D call TRBD2 (5 bases). The V gene lost 2 bases and the J gene lost 5 bases, with 13 bases spanning the gap. The CDR3 spans 14 residues. CDR1 is MDHEN, CDR2 SYDVKM, per germline. This chain's CDR3 is CASSLSGRPHEQYF. The CDR3 DNA is TGTGCCAGCAGTTTAAGCGGTAGGCCCCACGAGCAGTACTTC.

This sequence joins TRBV24-1 and TRBJ2-5; D gene unclear. The J call is doubtful: the DNA matches TRBJ2-7 better. CDR3 length: 14 residues. The germline gives CDR1 KGHDR, CDR2 SFDVKD. The CDR3 loop is CATSDYGRSYEQYF. CDR3 sequence (DNA): TGTGCCACCAGTGATTACGGCAGATCCTACGAGCAGTACTTC.

This sequence joins TRBV28 and TRBJ2-1; no clear D gene. CDR3 length: 13 amino acids. The V end lost 6 bases, the J end lost 7 bases, and 13 bases lay between the germline ends. In germline, CDR1 is MDHEN, CDR2 SYDVKM. This CDR3 is CASSPGSTNEQFF. The DNA for the CDR3 is TGTGCCAGCAGCCCCGGCAGCACGAATGAGCAGTTCTTC. Filled out from reference TRBV28 and TRBJ2-1, the complete variable domain reads DVKVTQSSRYLVKRTGEKVFLECVQDMDHENMFWYRQDPGLGLRLIYFSYDVKMKEKGDIPEGYSVSREKKERFSLILESASTNQTSMYLCASSPGSTNEQFFGPGTRLTVL.

This clonotype was seen a single time. CDR3 region: CSARPYRGLAGSTDTQYF. The CDR3 region has the DNA TGCAGTGCTAGGCCCTACCGTGGACTAGCGGGGAGCACAGATACGCAGTATTTT. This chain connects TRBV20-1 to TRBJ2-3; 12 bases map to TRBD2. With V trimmed by 3 bases and J by 0 bases, 10 bases remained unmatched. The CDR3 sequence is 18 residues long. From germline, CDR1 is DFQATT and CDR2 SNEGSKA (reference sequence).

This chain joins TRBV9 and TRBJ1-1; maybe TRBD1 (5 bases). V was pared by 3 bases and J by 4 bases, with 13 bases between. The CDR3 is 14 residues long. In germline, CDR1 is SGDLS, CDR2 YYNGEE. The CDR3 nucleotides read TGTGCCAGCAGCGCCGGGGGGGGAGGCACTGAAGCTTTCTTT. Residues: CASSAGGGGTEAFF.

The chain couples TRBV20-1 to TRBJ2-1, with D possibly TRBD2 on 6 matching bases. V was clipped by 6 bases and J by 0 bases, with 15 bases between them. Germline lookup yields CDR1 DFQATT and CDR2 SNEGSKA (reference sequence). CDR3 length: 15 amino acids. The CDR3 DNA sequence: TGCAGTGCGGAGGGAGTCGACCTCTCCTACAATGAGCAGTTCTTC. It codes for CSAEGVDLSYNEQFF.

The sample holds a few counts of this clonotype. This CDR3 reads CASSRWDRVESGANVLTF. The CDR3 bases are TGTGCCAGCAGCAGATGGGACAGGGTAGAGTCTGGGGCCAACGTCCTGACTTTC. The chain has TRBV7-8 and TRBJ2-6; TRBD1 matches at 9 bases. The germline V gene encodes CDR1 SGHVS and CDR2 FQNEAQ. The ends lost 5 bases at V and 1 base at J; junction bases unmatched: 9. The CDR3 sequence is 18 residues long.

To note about this clonotype: A read error may explain this, as a much larger clone is one base away. The gene calls are TRBV6-5 and TRBJ1-3, with unresolved D. The germline CDR1 and CDR2 sequences are MNHEY and SVGAGI. The CDR3 contains 15 residues. CDR3 DNA: TGTGCCAGCAGTCACTCCGCGGCAGCTGGAAACACCATATATTTT. Translating it yields CASSHSAAAGNTIYF.

The gene calls are TRBV29-1 and TRBJ2-7, with 7 bases fitting TRBD1. The last part of the DNA fits TRBJ2-5 better; the J call may be wrong. CDR1 and CDR2 from the germline V gene are SQVTM and ANQGSEA. This CDR3 is 12 amino acids long. CDR3 DNA sequence: TGCAGCGTATCACAGGGGTGGGAGACCCAGTACTTC. Protein: CSVSQGWETQYF.

This clonotype turned up a few times. The chain is built from TRBV29-1 and TRBJ2-5; 12 bases map to TRBD1. The last part of the DNA fits TRBJ2-7 better; the J call may be wrong. Per the germline V gene, CDR1 is SQVTM and CDR2 is ANQGSEA. The CDR3 covers 13 residues. The CDR3 region is CSVGTGGYHEQYF. In DNA, the CDR3 is TGCAGCGTGGGGACAGGGGGCTACCACGAGCAGTACTTC.

The gene calls are TRBV20-1 and TRBJ2-7; perhaps TRBD1 as D (5 bases). Deletions cut 5 bases from V and 7 bases from J, with 24 bases between. This CDR3 is built from 15 residues. The germline gives CDR1 DFQATT, CDR2 SNEGSKA (reference sequence). In DNA form, the CDR3 reads TGCAGTGCTCGACCCCAGGGTCGGGTGTACAATGAGCAGTACTTC. It yields the protein CSARPQGRVYNEQYF.

This clonotype has just a few counts. The rearrangement joins TRBV4-3 to TRBJ2-7; 11 bases are a match to TRBD2. Trimming cost V 0 bases and J 2 bases; bases outside gene matches: 0. This CDR3 has 15 amino acids. Germline assignment: CDR1 LGHNA and CDR2 YSLEER. The CDR3 here is CASSQELAGAYEQYF. Here the CDR3 DNA reads TGCGCCAGCAGCCAAGAACTAGCGGGGGCCTACGAGCAGTACTTC.

The genes are TRBV30 and TRBJ2-7, with 9 positions matching TRBD1. Losses at the gene ends were 3 bases for V and 2 bases for J; bases not matched to a gene: 8. The CDR3 contains 15 residues. The germline gives CDR1 GTSNPN, CDR2 SVGIG (reference sequence). The DNA for the CDR3 is TGTGCCTGGAGAAAACCGGGACAGGGTACCTACGAGCAGTACTTC. The encoded protein is CAWRKPGQGTYEQYF.

This clonotype came up a few times. The CDR3 region has the DNA TGTGCCAGCAGTTTAAACCCGGGGGGGCGGGGGTCCAATGAGCAGTTCTTC. Translating gives CASSLNPGGRGSNEQFF. The chain carries TRBV28 and TRBJ2-1; the match to TRBD2 covers 8 bases. The CDR3 extends over 17 amino acids. From germline, CDR1 is MDHEN and CDR2 SYDVKM. V shed 2 bases, J shed 6 bases, and the junction held 12 bases outside the gene matches.

The gene calls are TRBV4-3 and TRBJ1-1; TRBD1 might be the D (6 bases). V lost 1 base and J lost 4, with 13 bases in between. In germline, CDR1 is LGHNA, CDR2 YSLEER. The CDR3 contains 15 residues. The DNA for the CDR3 is TGCGCCAGCAGCCAAGCCCAGGGGCTGAGCACTGAAGCTTTCTTT. Protein product: CASSQAQGLSTEAFF.

This clonotype was picked up a small number of times. The chain carries TRBV7-2 and TRBJ2-7; 8 bases are a match to TRBD2. Germline V lookup: CDR1 SGHTA, CDR2 FQGNSA. The CDR3 is 15 amino acids. V was clipped by 4 bases and J by 6 bases; unmatched bases: 11. CDR3 in amino acids: CASSWGLSGRSEQYF. CDR3 coding DNA: TGTGCCAGCAGCTGGGGATTAAGCGGGAGAAGCGAGCAGTACTTC. The whole variable domain, filled in from reference TRBV7-2 and TRBJ2-7, reads GAGVSQSPSNKVTEKGKDVELRCDPISGHTALYWYRQSLGQGLEFLIYFQGNSAPDKSGLPSDRFSAERTGGSVSTLTIQRTQQEDSAVYLCASSWGLSGRSEQYFGPGTRLTVT.